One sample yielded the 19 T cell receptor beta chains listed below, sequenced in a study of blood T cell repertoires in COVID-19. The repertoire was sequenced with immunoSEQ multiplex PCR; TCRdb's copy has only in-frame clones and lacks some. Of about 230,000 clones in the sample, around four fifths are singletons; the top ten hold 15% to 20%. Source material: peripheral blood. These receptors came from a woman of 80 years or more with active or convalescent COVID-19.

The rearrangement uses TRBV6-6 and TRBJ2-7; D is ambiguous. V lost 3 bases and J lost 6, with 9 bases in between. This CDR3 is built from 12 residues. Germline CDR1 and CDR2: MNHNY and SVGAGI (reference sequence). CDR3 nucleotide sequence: TGTGCCAGCAGTTATCGGCGCGGCGAGCAGTACTTC. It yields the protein CASSYRRGEQYF.

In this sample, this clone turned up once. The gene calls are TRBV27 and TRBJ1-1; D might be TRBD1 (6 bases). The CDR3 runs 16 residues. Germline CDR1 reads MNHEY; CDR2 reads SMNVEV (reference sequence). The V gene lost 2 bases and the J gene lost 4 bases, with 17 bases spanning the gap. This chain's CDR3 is CASSLLYTGRGTEAFF. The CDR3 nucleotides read TGTGCCAGCAGTTTACTTTACACAGGGCGAGGCACTGAAGCTTTCTTT.

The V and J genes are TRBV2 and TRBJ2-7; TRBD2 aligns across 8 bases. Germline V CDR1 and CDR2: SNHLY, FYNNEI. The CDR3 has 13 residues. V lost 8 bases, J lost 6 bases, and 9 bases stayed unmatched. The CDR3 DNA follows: TGTGCCAGCGGGCGACTAGCGTGGTCCGAGCAGTACTTC. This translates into CASGRLAWSEQYF.

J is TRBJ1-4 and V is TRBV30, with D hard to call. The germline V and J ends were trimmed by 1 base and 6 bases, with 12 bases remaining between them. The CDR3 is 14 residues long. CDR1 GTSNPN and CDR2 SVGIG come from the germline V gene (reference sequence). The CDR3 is CAWSGQWRDEKLFF. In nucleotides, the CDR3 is TGTGCCTGGAGTGGGCAGTGGAGGGATGAAAAACTGTTTTTT.

CDR3 sequence reads: CASSLIACEAFF. CDR3 DNA sequence: TGTGCCAGCAGCTTAATAGCATGTGAAGCTTTCTTT. This chain uses TRBV7-3 with TRBJ1-1; D not certain. The CDR3 is made up of 12 amino acids. V lost 1 base and J 7 bases, leaving 7 bases between the germline ends. Per germline, CDR1 SGHTA and CDR2 FQGTGA. The full variable domain, rest sourced from reference TRBV7-3 and TRBJ1-1, is GAGVSQTPSNKVTEKGKYVELRCDPISGHTALYWYRQSLGQGPEFLIYFQGTGAADDSGLPNDRFFAVRPEGSVSTLKIQRTERGDSAVYLCASSLIACEAFFGQGTRLTVV.

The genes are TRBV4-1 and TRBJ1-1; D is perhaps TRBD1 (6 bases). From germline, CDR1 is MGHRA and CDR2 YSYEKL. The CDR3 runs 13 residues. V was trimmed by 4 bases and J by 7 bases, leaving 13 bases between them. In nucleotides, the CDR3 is TGCGCCAGCAGCCTCAATGACAGGTTTGAAGCTTTCTTT. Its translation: CASSLNDRFEAFF.

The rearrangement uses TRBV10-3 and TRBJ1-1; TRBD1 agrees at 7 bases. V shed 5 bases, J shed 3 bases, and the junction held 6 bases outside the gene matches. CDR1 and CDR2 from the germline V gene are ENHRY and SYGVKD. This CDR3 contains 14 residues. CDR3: CAISWTGRDTEAFF. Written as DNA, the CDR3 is TGTGCCATCAGTTGGACAGGAAGGGACACTGAAGCTTTCTTT.

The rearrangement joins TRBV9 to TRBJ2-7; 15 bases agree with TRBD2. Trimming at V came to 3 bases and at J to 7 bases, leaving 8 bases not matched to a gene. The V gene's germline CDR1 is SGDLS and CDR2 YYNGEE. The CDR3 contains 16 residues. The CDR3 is CASSAGTSGGPREQYF. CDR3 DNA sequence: TGTGCCAGCAGCGCCGGGACTAGCGGGGGGCCGAGGGAGCAGTACTTC.

CDR3 DNA sequence: TGTGCCAGCTTTCAAATGAGCTATGGCTACACCTTC. Protein product: CASFQMSYGYTF. The V gene is TRBV27, the J gene TRBJ1-2; D not certain. Between the trimmed V and J ends, which lost 8 bases and 4 bases, there was a span of 11 bases. This CDR3 comprises 12 residues. Germline values: CDR1 MNHEY, CDR2 SMNVEV (reference sequence).

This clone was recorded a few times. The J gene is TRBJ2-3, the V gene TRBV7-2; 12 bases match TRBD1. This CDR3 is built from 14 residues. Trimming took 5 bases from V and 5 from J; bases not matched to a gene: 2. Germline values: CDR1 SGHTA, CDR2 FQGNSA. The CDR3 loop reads CASSRDRGQDTQYF. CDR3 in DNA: TGTGCCAGCAGCCGGGACAGGGGGCAAGATACGCAGTATTTT. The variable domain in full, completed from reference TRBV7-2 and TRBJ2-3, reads GAGVSQSPSNKVTEKGKDVELRCDPISGHTALYWYRQSLGQGLEFLIYFQGNSAPDKSGLPSDRFSAERTGGSVSTLTIQRTQQEDSAVYLCASSRDRGQDTQYFGPGTRLTVL.

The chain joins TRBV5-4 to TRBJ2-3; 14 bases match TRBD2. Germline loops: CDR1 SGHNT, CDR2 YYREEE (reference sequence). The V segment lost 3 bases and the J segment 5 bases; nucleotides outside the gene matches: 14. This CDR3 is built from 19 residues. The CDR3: CASSSGLAGGIISRDTQYF. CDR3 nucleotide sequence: TGTGCCAGCAGCTCTGGACTAGCGGGGGGCATTATTTCGCGAGATACGCAGTATTTT.

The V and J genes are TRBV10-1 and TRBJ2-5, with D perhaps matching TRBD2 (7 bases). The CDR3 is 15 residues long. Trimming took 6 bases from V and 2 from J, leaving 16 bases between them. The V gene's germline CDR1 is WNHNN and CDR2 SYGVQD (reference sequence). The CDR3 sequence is CASRRGSGGQETQYF. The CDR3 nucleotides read TGCGCCAGCAGGAGGGGGTCGGGGGGACAAGAGACCCAGTACTTC.

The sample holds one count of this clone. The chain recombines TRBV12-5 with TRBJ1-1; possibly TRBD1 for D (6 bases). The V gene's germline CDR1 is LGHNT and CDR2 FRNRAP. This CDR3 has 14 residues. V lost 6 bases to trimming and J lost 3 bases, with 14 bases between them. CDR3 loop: CASGQQGGYTEAFF. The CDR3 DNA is TGTGCTAGTGGGCAACAGGGAGGGTACACTGAAGCTTTCTTT.

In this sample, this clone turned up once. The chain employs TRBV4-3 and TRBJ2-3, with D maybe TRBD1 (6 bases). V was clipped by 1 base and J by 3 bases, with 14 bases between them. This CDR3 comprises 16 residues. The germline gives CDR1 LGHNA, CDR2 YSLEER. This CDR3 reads CASSQAMKRGTDTQYF. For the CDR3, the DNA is TGCGCCAGCAGCCAAGCTATGAAGAGGGGGACAGATACGCAGTATTTT.

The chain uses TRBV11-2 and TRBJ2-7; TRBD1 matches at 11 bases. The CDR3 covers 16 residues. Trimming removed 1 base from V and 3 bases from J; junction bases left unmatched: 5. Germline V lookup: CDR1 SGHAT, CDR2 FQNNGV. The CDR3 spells CASSLGGTGGHYEQYF. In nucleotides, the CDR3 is TGTGCCAGCAGCTTAGGAGGGACAGGGGGGCACTACGAGCAGTACTTC. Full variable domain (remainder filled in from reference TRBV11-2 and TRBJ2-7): EAGVAQSPRYKIIEKRQSVAFWCNPISGHATLYWYQQILGQGPKLLIQFQNNGVVDDSQLPKDRFSAERLKGVDSTLKIQPAKLEDSAVYLCASSLGGTGGHYEQYFGPGTRLTVT.

In DNA, the CDR3 is TGTGCCTGGACCGACACGGAAAATTCACCCCTCCACTTT. Translating it yields CAWTDTENSPLHF. The chain is built from TRBV30 and TRBJ1-6, with D unclear. CDR3 length: 13 amino acids. V was cut by 4 bases and J by 7 bases, with 11 bases left in between. Germline values: CDR1 GTSNPN, CDR2 SVGIG (reference sequence).

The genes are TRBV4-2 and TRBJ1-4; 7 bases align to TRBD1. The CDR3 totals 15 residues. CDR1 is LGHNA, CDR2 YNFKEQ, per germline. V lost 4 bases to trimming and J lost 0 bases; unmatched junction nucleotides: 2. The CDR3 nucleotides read TGTGCCAGCAGCCCCCAGGGGGCAACTAATGAAAAACTGTTTTTT. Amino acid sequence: CASSPQGATNEKLFF.

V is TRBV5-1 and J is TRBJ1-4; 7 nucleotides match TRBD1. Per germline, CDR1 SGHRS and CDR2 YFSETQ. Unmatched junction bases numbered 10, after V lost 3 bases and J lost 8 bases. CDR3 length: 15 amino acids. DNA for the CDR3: TGCGCCAGCAGCTCTACTCAGGGGGGTAGGGAAAAACTGTTTTTT. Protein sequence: CASSSTQGGREKLFF.

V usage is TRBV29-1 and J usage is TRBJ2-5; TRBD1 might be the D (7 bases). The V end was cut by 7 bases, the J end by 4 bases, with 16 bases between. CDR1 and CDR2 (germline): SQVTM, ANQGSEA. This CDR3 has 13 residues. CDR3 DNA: TGCAGCGCAGCCAGACAGGGAGGAGAGACCCAGTACTTC. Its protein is CSAARQGGETQYF.